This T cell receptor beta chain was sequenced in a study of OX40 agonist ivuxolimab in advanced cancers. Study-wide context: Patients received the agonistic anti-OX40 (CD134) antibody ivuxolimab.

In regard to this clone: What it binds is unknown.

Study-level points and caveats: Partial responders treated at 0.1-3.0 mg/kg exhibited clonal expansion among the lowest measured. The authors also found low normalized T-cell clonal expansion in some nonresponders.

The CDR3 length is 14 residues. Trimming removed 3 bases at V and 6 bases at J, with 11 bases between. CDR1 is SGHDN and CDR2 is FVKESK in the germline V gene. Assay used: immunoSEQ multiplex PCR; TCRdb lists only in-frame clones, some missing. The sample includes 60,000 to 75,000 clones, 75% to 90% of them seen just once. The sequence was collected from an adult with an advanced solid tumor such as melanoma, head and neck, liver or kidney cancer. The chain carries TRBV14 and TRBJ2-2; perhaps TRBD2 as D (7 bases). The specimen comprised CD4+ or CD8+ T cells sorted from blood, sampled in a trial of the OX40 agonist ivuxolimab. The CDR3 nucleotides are TGTGCCAGCAGCCACAGGGGAGGGGCCGGGGAGCTGTTTTTT. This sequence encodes CASSHRGGAGELFF. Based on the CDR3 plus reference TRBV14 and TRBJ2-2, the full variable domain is EAGVTQFPSHSVIEKGQTVTLRCDPISGHDNLYWYRRVMGKEIKFLLHFVKESKQDESGMPNNRFLAERTGGTYSTLKVQPAELEDSGVYFCASSHRGGAGELFFGEGSRLTVL.